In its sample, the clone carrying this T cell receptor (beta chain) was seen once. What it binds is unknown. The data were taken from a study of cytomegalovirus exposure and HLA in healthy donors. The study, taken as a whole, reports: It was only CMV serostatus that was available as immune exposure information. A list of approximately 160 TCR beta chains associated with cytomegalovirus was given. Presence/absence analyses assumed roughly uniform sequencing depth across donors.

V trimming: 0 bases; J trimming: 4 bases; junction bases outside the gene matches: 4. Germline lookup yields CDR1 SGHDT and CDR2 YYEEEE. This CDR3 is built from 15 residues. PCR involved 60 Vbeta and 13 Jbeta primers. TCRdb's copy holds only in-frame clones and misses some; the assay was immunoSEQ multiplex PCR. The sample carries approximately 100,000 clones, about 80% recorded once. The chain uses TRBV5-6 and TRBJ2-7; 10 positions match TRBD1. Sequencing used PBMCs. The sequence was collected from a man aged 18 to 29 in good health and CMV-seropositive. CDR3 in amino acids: CASSLGQGATYEQYF. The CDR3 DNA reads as TGTGCCAGCAGCTTGGGACAGGGGGCCACTTACGAGCAGTACTTC.